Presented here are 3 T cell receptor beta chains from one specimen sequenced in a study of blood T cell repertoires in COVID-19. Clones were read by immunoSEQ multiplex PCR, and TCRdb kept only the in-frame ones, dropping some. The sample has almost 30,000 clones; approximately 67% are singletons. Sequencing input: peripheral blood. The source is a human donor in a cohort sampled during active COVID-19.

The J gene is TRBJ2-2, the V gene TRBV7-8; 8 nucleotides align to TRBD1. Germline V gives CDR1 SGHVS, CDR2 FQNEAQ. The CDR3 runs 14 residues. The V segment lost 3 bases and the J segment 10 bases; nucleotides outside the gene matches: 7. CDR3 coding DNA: TGTGCCAGCAGCTTGGACAGGGTTTTAGCGGAGCTGTTTTTT. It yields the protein CASSLDRVLAELFF.

The CDR3 coding sequence is TGTGCCAGCAGTGAGTGGCAGGGGCATGGCTACACCTTC. Protein product: CASSEWQGHGYTF. V and J are TRBV2 and TRBJ1-2; the D gene is possibly TRBD1 (6 bases). Germline CDR1 reads SNHLY; CDR2 reads FYNNEI. The germline V and J ends were trimmed by 3 bases and 6 bases, with 11 bases remaining between them. The CDR3 extends over 13 amino acids.

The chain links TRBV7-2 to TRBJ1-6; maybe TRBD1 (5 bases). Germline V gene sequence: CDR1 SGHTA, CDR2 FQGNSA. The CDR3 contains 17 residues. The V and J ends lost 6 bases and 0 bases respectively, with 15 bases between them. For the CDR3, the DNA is TGTGCCAGCAGGGGGACGGGAGAAAGCTCCTATAATTCACCCCTCCACTTT. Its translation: CASRGTGESSYNSPLHF.